This TCR beta chain appears in the sequencing data of a study of blood T cell repertoires in COVID-19. Original data processing: Nucleated cell number was recorded as an estimate derived from reference gene primer amplification. Data came from immunoSEQ multiplex PCR; TCRdb stores just in-frame clones and leaves some out. Clone size and V and J calls were adopted from that table, with D and trimming inferred from the DNA. The top ten hold 2.2% of the sample, which has approximately 230,000 clones, about nine tenths seen once. The TCR sequence derives from a man aged 25-40 years who had recovered from COVID-19. Specimen: peripheral blood.

CDR3 sequence reads: CAWTSTGSTDTQYF. CDR3 in DNA: TGTGCCTGGACCTCGACAGGTAGCACAGATACGCAGTATTTT. V usage is TRBV30 and J usage is TRBJ2-3; D is perhaps TRBD1 (6 bases). The V gene lost 4 bases and the J gene lost 0 bases, with 11 bases spanning the gap. The CDR3 runs 14 residues. CDR1 is GTSNPN, CDR2 SVGIG, per germline (reference sequence).